This entry lists 21 T cell receptor beta chains sequenced from one sample in a study of cytomegalovirus exposure and HLA in healthy donors (dated by TCRdb to 2016 to 2017). The library came from the immunoSEQ multiplex PCR assay. A mixture of 60 forward primers for TCR Vbeta segments and 13 reverse primers for TCR Jbeta segments was used in the multiplex PCR. Here the immuneACCESS table is served through TCRdb, limited to in-frame sequences with V and J called. Missing clones are a known gap in these copies; in checked studies unresolved V genes cover under half, and the rest lacks a known reason. For this sample the table gives approximately 120,000 clones, of which approximately 73% were detected only once. 4% to 5.5% of the sample goes to the ten largest clones. Sequenced sample: PBMCs. These receptor sequences come from a man in his sixties in good health and CMV-seropositive.

The chain couples TRBV4-1 to TRBJ1-3, with D tentatively TRBD1 (5 bases). V dropped 1 base and J dropped 4 bases, with 11 bases sitting between them. Germline CDR1 is MGHRA and CDR2 is YSYEKL. The CDR3 spans 15 residues. CDR3 in amino acids: CASSQVSGLGNTIYF. The CDR3 DNA reads as TGCGCCAGCAGCCAAGTTTCAGGGCTGGGAAACACCATATATTTT.

Here the CDR3 DNA reads TGTGCCATCAGTTCAGGAGGATACGAGCAGTACTTC. As protein: CAISSGGYEQYF. The gene calls are TRBV10-3 and TRBJ2-7; a weak D match, TRBD2 (5 bases). This CDR3 has 12 amino acids. Trimming took 5 bases from V and 4 from J, leaving 9 bases between them. Germline CDR1 ENHRY, CDR2 SYGVKD.

V and J are TRBV5-4 and TRBJ2-7, with 10 bases fitting TRBD2. V trimming: 0 bases; J trimming: 5 bases; junction bases outside the gene matches: 8. Germline V gene sequence: CDR1 SGHNT, CDR2 YYREEE (reference sequence). The CDR3 sequence is 16 residues long. CDR3 DNA: TGTGCCAGCAGCTTGGAAAGCGGGAGGGGGGACCACGAGCAGTACTTC. Translating it yields CASSLESGRGDHEQYF.

This chain joins TRBV7-9 and TRBJ2-2, with 8 positions matching TRBD1. The germline CDR1 and CDR2 sequences are SEHNR and FQNEAQ (reference sequence). This CDR3 has 16 amino acids. Germline trimming cut 1 base from V and 3 bases from J; bases unmatched to any gene: 4. Here the CDR3 DNA reads TGTGCCAGCAGCTTAGGTTCAGGGGGCGACACCGGGGAGCTGTTTTTT. It yields the protein CASSLGSGGDTGELFF.

The chain carries TRBV5-4 and TRBJ1-4; TRBD1 aligns across 7 bases. The CDR3 is made up of 15 amino acids. From germline, CDR1 is SGHNT and CDR2 YYREEE (reference sequence). With V trimmed by 3 bases and J by 0 bases, 2 bases remained unmatched. CDR3 nucleotides: TGTGCCAGCAGCTGGCAGGGGGCAACTAATGAAAAACTGTTTTTT. Translating it yields CASSWQGATNEKLFF.

This chain joins TRBV6-5 and TRBJ2-5; D unresolved. Trimming took 4 bases from V and 5 from J, leaving 8 bases between them. Germline CDR1 reads MNHEY; CDR2 reads SVGAGI. This CDR3 comprises 12 residues. Written as DNA, the CDR3 is TGTGCCAGCAGTTCCACCTATGAGACCCAGTACTTC. Translated: CASSSTYETQYF.

The rearrangement uses TRBV5-1 and TRBJ1-2; 7 bases fit TRBD1. V lost 4 bases to trimming and J lost 7 bases; unmatched junction nucleotides: 13. The CDR3 sequence is 15 residues long. Germline CDR1 SGHRS, CDR2 YFSETQ. CDR3 in amino acids: CASSTTETGLSGYTF. In DNA form, the CDR3 reads TGCGCCAGCAGCACCACAGAGACAGGGTTGAGTGGCTACACCTTC.

The genes are TRBV6-6 and TRBJ2-7; the D gene is possibly TRBD2 (7 bases). The germline V and J ends were trimmed by 2 bases and 7 bases, with 15 bases remaining between them. This CDR3 spans 14 amino acids. Germline values: CDR1 MNHNY, CDR2 SVGAGI (reference sequence). This chain's CDR3 is CASSYKGGGREQYF. The CDR3 DNA reads TGTGCCAGCAGTTACAAGGGGGGGGGCCGAGAGCAGTACTTC.

The rearrangement uses TRBV6-1 and TRBJ2-3, with a weak D call TRBD2 (5 bases). The CDR3 is made up of 15 amino acids. CDR1 MNHNS and CDR2 SASEGT come from the germline V gene. Trimming cost V 6 bases and J 2 bases, with 15 bases left between them. CDR3 protein: CASSGLMSYTDTQYF. As DNA, the CDR3 is TGTGCCAGCAGCGGACTTATGTCGTACACAGATACGCAGTATTTT.

Comment on this clone: At the DNA level, this CDR3 is encoded by other sequences in the same sample as well. This chain links TRBV4-1 with TRBJ2-3; 9 bases map to TRBD2. This CDR3 region has 15 residues. Germline CDR1 and CDR2: MGHRA and YSYEKL. The J segment lost 0 bases and the V segment lost 2 bases, leaving 0 bases of the junction unmatched. DNA for the CDR3: TGCGCCAGCAGCCAACTAGCGGGGAGCACAGATACGCAGTATTTT. Translated: CASSQLAGSTDTQYF.

V usage is TRBV9 and J usage is TRBJ1-5, with TRBD1 matching over 12 bases. CDR1 SGDLS and CDR2 YYNGEE come from the germline V gene. The CDR3 contains 16 residues. J gave up 8 bases and V 0 bases, and 6 bases lay outside the gene matches. The chain's CDR3 is CASSVGGQGALEPQHF. The CDR3 DNA is TGTGCCAGCAGCGTAGGGGGACAGGGGGCTCTGGAGCCCCAGCATTTT.

The chain links TRBV15 to TRBJ1-1; weak D call: TRBD1 (5 bases). Germline V lookup: CDR1 LNHNV, CDR2 YYDKDF (reference sequence). The germline V and J ends were trimmed by 5 bases and 1 base, with 11 bases remaining between them. The CDR3 extends over 14 amino acids. The CDR3 DNA sequence: TGTGCCACCAGCTTCGACGGACAGAACACTGAAGCTTTCTTT. Its translation is CATSFDGQNTEAFF. Full variable domain (rest looked up from reference TRBV15 and TRBJ1-1): DAMVIQNPRYQVTQFGKPVTLSCSQTLNHNVMYWYQQKSSQAPKLLFHYYDKDFNNEADTPDNFQSRRPNTSFCFLDIRSPGLGDTAMYLCATSFDGQNTEAFFGQGTRLTVV.

This rearrangement joins TRBV19 to TRBJ1-2; no clear D. The CDR3 is 14 residues long. Looked up from germline, CDR1 is LNHDA and CDR2 is SQIVND (reference sequence). V lost 3 bases and J 0 bases, leaving 8 bases between the germline ends. The CDR3 loop is CASSMTRTNYGYTF. The DNA of the CDR3 is TGTGCCAGTAGTATGACACGAACTAACTATGGCTACACCTTC.

This clone appeared once. V and J are TRBV30 and TRBJ2-1; D might be TRBD2 (6 bases). V was clipped by 5 bases and J by 1 base, with 12 bases between them. Germline CDR1 is GTSNPN and CDR2 is SVGIG (reference sequence). The CDR3 runs to 14 residues. CDR3 bases: TGTGCCTGGTGTCCGGGACTTTCCTACAATGAGCAGTTCTTC. It yields the protein CAWCPGLSYNEQFF.

V and J are TRBV19 and TRBJ2-2, with TRBD1 as a possible D gene (6 bases). The V end lost 4 bases, the J end lost 4 bases, and 19 bases lay between the germline ends. Germline V gene sequence: CDR1 LNHDA, CDR2 SQIVND (reference sequence). The CDR3 sequence is 17 residues long. CDR3 loop: CASSTQGPPSPTGELFF. The CDR3 nucleotides are TGTGCCAGTAGTACACAGGGCCCCCCGTCCCCCACCGGGGAGCTGTTTTTT.

The chain employs TRBV6-5 and TRBJ1-2, with D tentatively TRBD1 (6 bases). V was pared by 6 bases and J by 2 bases, with 13 bases between. Germline CDR1 is MNHEY and CDR2 is SVGAGI. This CDR3 region has 14 residues. The CDR3 DNA is TGTGCCAGCAGCAGACAGGCGCTCAACTATGGCTACACCTTC. Protein sequence: CASSRQALNYGYTF.

The chain employs TRBV28 and TRBJ1-1; D is perhaps TRBD1 (5 bases). Germline loops: CDR1 MDHEN, CDR2 SYDVKM. The CDR3 sequence is 17 residues long. V was pared by 3 bases and J by 7 bases, with 24 bases between. The CDR3 protein is CASSLSRRPYGTGEAFF. The CDR3, as DNA: TGTGCCAGCAGTTTGTCGCGTAGACCTTACGGTACAGGTGAAGCTTTCTTT.

The chain combines TRBV30 with TRBJ1-5; maybe TRBD1 (5 bases). CDR1 GTSNPN and CDR2 SVGIG come from the germline V gene (reference sequence). V was cut by 2 bases and J by 3 bases, with 8 bases left in between. The CDR3 is 13 residues long. Written as DNA, the CDR3 is TGTGCCTGGAGTAAAGGGGCCAATCAGCCCCAGCATTTT. It codes for CAWSKGANQPQHF.

The rearrangement links TRBV6-6 to TRBJ2-3; the D is unclear. The V end lost 2 bases, the J end lost 6 bases, and 12 bases lay between the germline ends. The germline V gene has CDR1 MNHNY and CDR2 SVGAGI (reference sequence). This CDR3 spans 14 amino acids. The CDR3 region is CASSYPESYDTQYF. CDR3 nucleotide sequence: TGTGCCAGCAGTTACCCGGAGTCCTACGATACGCAGTATTTT.

The chain employs TRBV15 and TRBJ1-5; possible D gene TRBD1, 6 bases. V was cut by 3 bases and J by 6 bases, with 18 bases left in between. Germline V CDR1 and CDR2: LNHNV, YYDKDF (reference sequence). The CDR3 extends over 16 amino acids. CDR3 DNA sequence: TGTGCCACCAGCAGCCGACAGGCGTACGTTGGTCAGCCCCAGCATTTT. Amino acid sequence: CATSSRQAYVGQPQHF. The full variable domain, with the rest looked up from reference TRBV15 and TRBJ1-5, is DAMVIQNPRYQVTQFGKPVTLSCSQTLNHNVMYWYQQKSSQAPKLLFHYYDKDFNNEADTPDNFQSRRPNTSFCFLDIRSPGLGDTAMYLCATSSRQAYVGQPQHFGDGTRLSIL.

The V call is TRBV7-8, the J call TRBJ1-1, with 8 bases matching TRBD1. The germline CDR1 and CDR2 sequences are SGHVS and FQNEAQ. This CDR3 spans 14 amino acids. Trimming at V came to 0 bases and at J to 4 bases, leaving 1 base not matched to a gene. CDR3 sequence (DNA): TGTGCCAGCAGCTTAGCGACAGGGGTCACTGAAGCTTTCTTT. This encodes CASSLATGVTEAFF.